This T cell receptor beta chain derives from a study of T cell responses to AZD1222 COVID-19 vaccine. Study background: Second doses that came at about 4 or about 12 weeks were put together.

Study-wide points: Only six or seven AZD1222 recipients were seropositive at baseline.

Regarding this clone: Its antigen is still unknown.

Trimming stripped 5 bases from V and 1 base from J, with 12 bases between. The germline V gene has CDR1 LNHNV and CDR2 YYDKDF (reference sequence). The CDR3 has 14 amino acids. Here immunoSEQ multiplex PCR was the method, and the copy in TCRdb shows in-frame clones only, minus some. This table holds some 150,000 clones, about 91% found once. The receptor's source is an adult in good health. Material: peripheral blood, obtained on day 0 of AZD1222 vaccination. The chain uses TRBV15 and TRBJ2-7; D possibly matches TRBD1 or TRBD2 (5 bases each). The DNA of the CDR3 is TGTGCCACCAGCTCGGGACGGAATTCCTACGAGCAGTACTTC. This translates into CATSSGRNSYEQYF.